The 7 T cell receptor beta chains reported below all come from one sample, sequenced in a study of T cell responses to AZD1222 COVID-19 vaccine. Method: immunoSEQ multiplex PCR; TCRdb's copy keeps in-frame clones and lacks some. The sample records approximately 140,000 clones, approximately 90% being singletons. The sequencing here drew on peripheral blood, taken 28 days after the second AZD1222 dose. These receptors all come from an adult who received the AZD1222 COVID-19 vaccine.

The chain combines TRBV11-2 with TRBJ2-5, with 7 nucleotides matching TRBD2. This CDR3 region has 15 residues. Germline V gives CDR1 SGHAT, CDR2 FQNNGV. V shed 1 base, J shed 5 bases, and the junction held 7 bases outside the gene matches. The CDR3 spells CASSLGVLGGETQYF. The CDR3 coding sequence is TGTGCCAGCAGCTTAGGGGTCCTCGGGGGGGAGACCCAGTACTTC.

The chain links TRBV19 to TRBJ1-5, with 10 bases identical to TRBD1. The V and J ends lost 5 bases and 4 bases, in that order; junction bases with no gene match: 14. The germline V gene has CDR1 LNHDA and CDR2 SQIVND (reference sequence). This CDR3 has 18 amino acids. The CDR3 DNA reads TGTGCCAGTAGTGTGGACAGGGGGTTAGGTGCCGGAAATCAGCCCCAGCATTTT. It encodes CASSVDRGLGAGNQPQHF.

V gene TRBV19 combines with J gene TRBJ1-3, with TRBD1 as a possible D gene (6 bases). The CDR3 is made up of 17 amino acids. Germline V gives CDR1 LNHDA, CDR2 SQIVND (reference sequence). The V end lost 5 bases, the J end lost 0 bases, and 17 bases lay between the germline ends. CDR3 bases: TGTGCCAGTAGTCCGTCCCCGGGACAAATCTCTGGAAACACCATATATTTT. Translated: CASSPSPGQISGNTIYF.

The chain carries TRBV19 and TRBJ1-5; no clear D gene. The CDR3 loop spans 14 amino acids. Germline V gene sequence: CDR1 LNHDA, CDR2 SQIVND (reference sequence). Trimming shortened V by 3 bases and J by 3 bases, and 9 bases separated the two germline ends. The CDR3 reads CASSIWAFNQPQHF. CDR3 DNA: TGTGCCAGTAGTATCTGGGCGTTCAATCAGCCCCAGCATTTT.

This clone was seen a single time. V is TRBV6-5 and J is TRBJ1-6; D ambiguous. Trimming pared 7 bases from V and 8 bases from J, leaving 15 bases between. The CDR3 has 14 residues. Germline V CDR1 and CDR2: MNHEY, SVGAGI. CDR3: CASIPTVDDSPLHF. The CDR3 DNA reads as TGTGCCAGCATTCCGACGGTGGACGATTCACCCCTCCACTTT.

The V call is TRBV9, the J call TRBJ1-2; a possible D gene is TRBD1 (5 bases). This CDR3 comprises 16 residues. V lost 3 bases and J 4 bases, leaving 19 bases between the germline ends. CDR1 and CDR2 from the germline V gene are SGDLS and YYNGEE. The CDR3: CASSAEKDTLTYGYTF. The CDR3 coding sequence is TGTGCCAGCAGCGCCGAAAAGGACACGCTAACCTATGGCTACACCTTC.

The chain uses TRBV9 and TRBJ1-3; tentatively, D is TRBD1 (5 bases). This CDR3 is 12 amino acids long. Germline-derived CDR1 and CDR2 are SGDLS and YYNGEE. The ends were cut back, 0 bases at V and 12 bases at J, with 10 bases in the middle. The CDR3 sequence is CASSVGGEVIYF. The CDR3 bases are TGTGCCAGCAGCGTAGGAGGGGAGGTCATATATTTT.